A few counts support the clone carrying this T cell receptor (beta chain). The authors' processing: Estimates of nucleated cell counts were drawn from the amplification of reference gene primers. The repertoire was sequenced with immunoSEQ multiplex PCR; TCRdb's copy has only in-frame clones and lacks some. The DNA was the basis for D and trimming; V, J and clone size are from that table. The sample has about 240,000 clones, roughly four fifths seen once; the top ten hold approximately 4.5%. This specimen comes from a study of blood T cell repertoires in COVID-19. Overall study context: Samples representing acute and convalescent COVID-19 were sourced from the United States, Italy and Spain.

V shed 2 bases and J shed 2 bases, with 14 bases lying between them. The germline V gene encodes CDR1 SGHNT and CDR2 YYREEE (reference sequence). This CDR3 contains 15 residues. Sequenced sample: peripheral blood. The receptor was derived from a woman aged 65 to 85 with acute or convalescent COVID-19. V is TRBV5-4 and J is TRBJ2-7; a possible D gene is TRBD1 (6 bases). Here the CDR3 DNA reads TGTGCCAGCAGCTTACCGGGACACCTAGCCTACGAGCAGTACTTC. Its translation is CASSLPGHLAYEQYF.